This T cell receptor (beta chain) stems from a study of post-analysis software for immune sequencing data. For this clonotype: Its target is unknown.

From germline, CDR1 is SGHAT and CDR2 FQNNGV. CDR3 size: 14 residues. Trimming cost V 4 bases and J 8 bases, with 15 bases left between them. The study's findings and limits: For normalized Chao1 diversity, multiple sclerosis patients scored significantly lower than controls did.

Every TCR beta cDNA library bore unique molecular identifiers. Using its own MiXCR run on the PCR reads, TCRdb lists one record per CDR3 protein. The top ten clones hold 25% to 35% of a sample with about 160,000 distinct CDR3 sequences, roughly 34% of them seen once. This clonotype was sampled from a girl between 5 and 17 years old with multiple sclerosis. V and J are TRBV11-2 and TRBJ2-1; the D is unclear. The sequenced sample was blood, obtained after autologous hematopoietic stem cell transplantation. CDR3 sequence reads: CASSSYTLKDEQFF. DNA of the CDR3: TGTGCCAGCAGCTCCTACACCCTAAAGGATGAGCAGTTCTTC.